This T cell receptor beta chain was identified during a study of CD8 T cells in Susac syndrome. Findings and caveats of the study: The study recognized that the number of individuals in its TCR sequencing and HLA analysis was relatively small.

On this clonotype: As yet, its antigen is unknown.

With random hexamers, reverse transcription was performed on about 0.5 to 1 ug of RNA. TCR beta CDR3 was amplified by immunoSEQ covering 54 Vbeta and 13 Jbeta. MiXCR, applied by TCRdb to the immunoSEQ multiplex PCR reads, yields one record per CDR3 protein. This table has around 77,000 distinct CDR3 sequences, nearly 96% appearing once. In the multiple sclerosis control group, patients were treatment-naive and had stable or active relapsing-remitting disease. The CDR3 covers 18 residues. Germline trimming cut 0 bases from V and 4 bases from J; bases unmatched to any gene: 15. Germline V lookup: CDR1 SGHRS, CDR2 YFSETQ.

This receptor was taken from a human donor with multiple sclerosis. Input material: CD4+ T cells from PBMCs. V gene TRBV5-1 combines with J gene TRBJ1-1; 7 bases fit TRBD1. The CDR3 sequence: CASSLDPPYTGVSTEAFF. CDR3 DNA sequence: TGCGCCAGCAGCTTGGACCCTCCTTATACAGGGGTCTCCACTGAAGCTTTCTTT.